These T cell receptor beta chains were read from a single sample in a study of technical replicates of blood from several donors. Profiling relied on immunoSEQ multiplex PCR, and the TCRdb table lists in-frame clones only, not all of them. This sample has 65,000 to 90,000 clones, with about 92% found just once. Sequenced: T cells isolated from PBMCs. Receptors originate from a human donor in good health. Both conserved end residues are part of each CDR3. A D gene is named only where the DNA matches it firmly. Not all rows give a size; the values are once, few, many and, for expanded clones, a class.

v_call	j_call	clone_size	d_call	cdr3_aa	cdr3_nt
TRBV4-1	TRBJ2-7	.	TRBD1	CASSPGPYRGSYEQYF	TGCGCCAGCAGCCCCGGACCCTACAGGGGCTCTTACGAGCAGTACTTC
TRBV11-2	TRBJ2-7	.	.	CASSYYRVGHEQYF	TGTGCCAGCAGCTACTACAGGGTGGGCCACGAGCAGTACTTC
TRBV28	TRBJ1-4	.	.	CATGEDFNEKLFF	TGTGCCACGGGTGAGGACTTTAATGAAAAACTGTTTTTT
TRBV25-1	TRBJ2-3	.	.	CASSAIRSGITDTQYF	TGTGCCAGCAGTGCCATACGATCAGGGATCACAGATACGCAGTATTTT
TRBV5-1	TRBJ1-1	.	.	CASSLATEMNTEAFF	TGCGCCAGCAGCTTGGCTACTGAGATGAACACTGAAGCTTTCTTT
TRBV27	TRBJ2-7	.	TRBD2	CASSLLSVSGRHEQYF	TGTGCCAGCAGTTTATTGAGTGTTAGCGGGAGGCACGAGCAGTACTTC
TRBV2	TRBJ2-5	.	TRBD2	CASSVGLAVSFEETQYF	TGTGCCAGCAGTGTAGGACTAGCAGTAAGTTTCGAAGAGACCCAGTACTTC
TRBV27	TRBJ2-2	.	TRBD1	CASSRHRTGGGGELFF	TGTGCCAGCAGTCGCCATCGGACAGGGGGAGGCGGGGAGCTGTTTTTT
TRBV4-1	TRBJ2-7	.	.	CASSQGLTANPYEQYF	TGCGCCAGCAGCCAAGGGTTGACTGCCAATCCCTACGAGCAGTACTTC
TRBV4-2	TRBJ2-7	.	.	CASSQPPSEEQYF	TGTGCCAGCAGCCAGCCCCCATCGGAGGAGCAGTACTTC
TRBV5-1	TRBJ2-1	.	TRBD1	CASSPGTEYTEQFF	TGCGCCAGCAGCCCGGGGACAGAGTACACTGAGCAGTTCTTC
TRBV10-1	TRBJ1-4	.	.	CASSEKTGYDVEKLFF	TGCGCCAGCAGTGAGAAGACAGGCTATGATGTAGAAAAACTGTTTTTT
TRBV5-4	TRBJ2-1	.	.	CASSLEQDNEQFF	TGTGCCAGCAGCTTGGAGCAGGACAATGAGCAGTTCTTC
TRBV9	TRBJ1-1	.	TRBD1	CASSATGGVMNTEAFF	TGTGCCAGCAGCGCGACAGGGGGCGTCATGAACACTGAAGCTTTCTTT
TRBV6-1	TRBJ2-7	once	.	CAIRGGILAYEQYF	TGTGCCATAAGGGGGGGGATACTAGCCTACGAGCAGTACTTC
TRBV11-3	TRBJ2-7	.	TRBD1	CASSSTGTGFPYEQYF	TGTGCCAGCAGCTCCACCGGGACAGGGTTCCCCTACGAGCAGTACTTC
TRBV6-5	TRBJ2-5	once	.	CASSYSASGQETQYF	TGTGCCAGCAGTTACTCGGCGTCGGGACAAGAGACCCAGTACTTC
TRBV10-3	TRBJ1-5	.	TRBD1	CAIETVGQGFHYSNQPQHF	TGTGCCATCGAAACCGTGGGACAGGGTTTTCATTATAGCAATCAGCCCCAGCATTTT
TRBV27	TRBJ2-7	.	.	CASSFTTATYEQYF	TGTGCCAGCAGTTTCACCACAGCAACCTACGAGCAGTACTTC
TRBV4-1	TRBJ2-7	.	.	CASSLRLDYEQYF	TGCGCCAGCAGCCTTCGACTGGACTACGAGCAGTACTTC
TRBV6-5	TRBJ1-1	.	.	CASSYGSGFTEAFF	TGTGCCAGCAGTTACGGGTCAGGTTTTACTGAAGCTTTCTTT
TRBV11-2	TRBJ1-4	.	.	CASSLSATNEKLFF	TGTGCCAGCAGCTTATCTGCAACTAATGAAAAACTGTTTTTT
TRBV6-6	TRBJ2-7	.	.	CASSLGYEQYF	TGTGCCAGCAGTCTCGGCTACGAGCAGTACTTC
TRBV7-9	TRBJ2-1	.	TRBD2	CASSFAAGGRGEQFF	TGTGCCAGCAGCTTTGCCGCCGGGGGGAGAGGTGAGCAGTTCTTC
TRBV5-1	TRBJ2-2	.	TRBD1	CASSYSQGARGNTGELFF	TGCGCCAGCAGCTACTCTCAGGGGGCGCGGGGGAACACCGGGGAGCTGTTTTTT
TRBV18	TRBJ1-1	few	TRBD1	CASSPSDRATEAFF	TGTGCCAGCTCACCCTCGGACAGGGCCACTGAAGCTTTCTTT
TRBV4-1	TRBJ2-2	.	.	CASSQELTSSNTGELFF	TGCGCCAGCAGCCAAGAGTTAACTAGTAGTAACACCGGGGAGCTGTTTTTT
TRBV5-6	TRBJ2-3	.	TRBD1	CASSFETGYTDTQYF	TGTGCCAGCAGCTTCGAGACAGGGTACACAGATACGCAGTATTTT
TRBV6-5	TRBJ2-7	.	.	CASSYSSDSSYEQYF	TGTGCCAGCAGTTACTCGTCAGACAGCTCCTACGAGCAGTACTTC
TRBV5-1	TRBJ2-1	.	.	CASSSEFNEQFF	TGCGCCAGCAGCTCCGAGTTCAATGAGCAGTTCTTC
TRBV28	TRBJ2-7	.	TRBD2	CASSPRLAGVGEQYF	TGTGCCAGCAGTCCGAGACTAGCGGGAGTGGGGGAGCAGTACTTC
TRBV10-1	TRBJ2-5	.	.	CASSETGLQETQYF	TGCGCCAGCAGTGAGACAGGGTTGCAAGAGACCCAGTACTTC
TRBV4-1	TRBJ2-3	.	.	CASSPPVRADTQYF	TGCGCCAGCAGCCCACCGGTACGCGCAGATACGCAGTATTTT
TRBV28	TRBJ1-1	.	.	CASTFPTGNTEAFF	TGTGCCAGCACCTTTCCGACAGGGAACACTGAAGCTTTCTTT
TRBV7-8	TRBJ1-1	.	.	CASSLMNRLGLVNTEAFF	TGTGCCAGCAGCTTAATGAATCGCCTGGGACTCGTGAACACTGAAGCTTTCTTT
TRBV5-6	TRBJ2-7	.	.	CASSLAEGYEQYF	TGTGCCAGCAGCTTGGCCGAGGGTTACGAGCAGTACTTC
TRBV19	TRBJ2-7	.	TRBD1	CASSRQGGYEQYF	TGTGCCAGTAGTAGACAGGGCGGCTACGAGCAGTACTTC
TRBV27	TRBJ2-7	.	TRBD2	CASTGGRTYEQYF	TGTGCCAGTACCGGGGGGAGGACCTACGAGCAGTACTTC
TRBV18	TRBJ1-2	once	.	CASSPRTTYGYTF	TGTGCCAGCTCACCCAGGACTACGTACGGCTACACCTTC
TRBV5-1	TRBJ2-3	.	.	CASSSQGPRSDTQYF	TGCGCCAGCAGTAGTCAGGGGCCCCGTTCAGATACGCAGTATTTT
TRBV4-1	TRBJ2-2	once	TRBD2	CASSVGTSGNTGELFF	TGCGCCAGCAGCGTCGGGACTAGCGGGAACACCGGGGAGCTGTTTTTT
TRBV27	TRBJ1-1	few	TRBD1	CASSLDRAEAFF	TGTGCCAGCAGTCTTGACAGGGCTGAAGCTTTCTTT
TRBV11-2	TRBJ1-1	.	TRBD1	CASSLGQGVGTEAFF	TGTGCCAGCAGCCTTGGGCAGGGGGTGGGCACTGAAGCTTTCTTT
TRBV27	TRBJ2-3	.	.	CASRLHGSTDTQYF	TGTGCCAGCAGACTTCATGGTAGCACAGATACGCAGTATTTT
TRBV28	TRBJ2-7	.	.	CASTRDSSYEQYF	TGTGCCAGCACCCGGGACTCCTCCTACGAGCAGTACTTC
TRBV28	TRBJ2-7	.	.	CASSFGTPHYEQYF	TGTGCCAGCAGTTTTGGGACACCCCACTACGAGCAGTACTTC
TRBV10-1	TRBJ2-2	few	TRBD1	CASSMDRDTGELFF	TGCGCCAGCAGTATGGACAGGGACACCGGGGAGCTGTTTTTT
TRBV5-1	TRBJ2-6	.	.	CASEVIAGANVLTF	TGCGCCAGCGAGGTGATTGCTGGGGCCAACGTCCTGACTTTC
TRBV5-1	TRBJ1-1	.	TRBD1	CASSFIPGQGIGASSTEAFF	TGCGCCAGCAGCTTCATCCCGGGACAGGGGATCGGAGCATCAAGCACTGAAGCTTTCTTT
TRBV7-6	TRBJ1-3	.	.	CASSLESSGNTIYF	TGTGCCAGCAGCTTAGAGAGCTCTGGAAACACCATATATTTT
TRBV13	TRBJ2-7	once	TRBD2	CASSPKTSGGFYEQYF	TGTGCCAGCAGCCCCAAGACTAGCGGGGGCTTCTACGAGCAGTACTTC
TRBV28	TRBJ2-1	.	TRBD2	CASSHGTSGGYNEQFF	TGTGCCAGCAGTCACGGGACTAGCGGGGGGTACAATGAGCAGTTCTTC
TRBV30	TRBJ2-5	.	TRBD2	CAWSAGLVQETQYF	TGTGCCTGGAGTGCAGGACTAGTTCAAGAGACCCAGTACTTC
TRBV7-9	TRBJ2-1	once	.	CASSLEAPYNEQFF	TGTGCCAGCAGCTTGGAGGCGCCCTACAATGAGCAGTTCTTC
TRBV2	TRBJ2-5	once	.	CASSERETQYF	TGTGCCAGCAGTGAGAGAGAGACCCAGTACTTC
TRBV30	TRBJ1-2	few	.	CAWNRGENYGYTF	TGTGCCTGGAACCGGGGGGAGAACTATGGCTACACCTTC
TRBV5-1	TRBJ2-2	.	.	CASSLSVDFWNGELFF	TGCGCCAGCAGCTTGTCCGTGGACTTCTGGAACGGGGAGCTGTTTTTT
TRBV7-9	TRBJ1-5	.	TRBD1	CASSSGQGAGQPQHF	TGTGCCAGCAGCTCCGGACAGGGGGCCGGTCAGCCCCAGCATTTT